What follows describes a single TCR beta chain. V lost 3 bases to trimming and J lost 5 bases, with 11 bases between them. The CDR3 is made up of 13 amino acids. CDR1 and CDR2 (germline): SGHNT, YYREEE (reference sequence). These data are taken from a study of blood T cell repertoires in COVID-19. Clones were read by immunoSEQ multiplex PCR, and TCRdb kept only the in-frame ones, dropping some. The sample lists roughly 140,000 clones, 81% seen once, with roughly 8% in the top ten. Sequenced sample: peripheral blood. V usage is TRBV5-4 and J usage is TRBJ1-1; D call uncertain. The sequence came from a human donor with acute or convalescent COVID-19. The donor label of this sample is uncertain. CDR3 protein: CASSSVGRTEAFF. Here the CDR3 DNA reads TGTGCCAGCAGCTCTGTAGGGAGGACTGAAGCTTTCTTT.